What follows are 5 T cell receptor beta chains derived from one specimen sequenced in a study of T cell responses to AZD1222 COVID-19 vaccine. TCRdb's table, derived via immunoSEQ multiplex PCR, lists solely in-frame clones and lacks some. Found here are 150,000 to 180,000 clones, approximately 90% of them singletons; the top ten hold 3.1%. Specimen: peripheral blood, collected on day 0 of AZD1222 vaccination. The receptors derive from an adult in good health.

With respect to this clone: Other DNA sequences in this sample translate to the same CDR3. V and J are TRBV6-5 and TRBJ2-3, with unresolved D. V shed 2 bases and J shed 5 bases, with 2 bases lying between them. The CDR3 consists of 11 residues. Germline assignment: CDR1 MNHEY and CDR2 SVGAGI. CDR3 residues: CASSYGDTQYF. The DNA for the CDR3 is TGTGCCAGCAGTTACGGAGATACGCAGTATTTT.

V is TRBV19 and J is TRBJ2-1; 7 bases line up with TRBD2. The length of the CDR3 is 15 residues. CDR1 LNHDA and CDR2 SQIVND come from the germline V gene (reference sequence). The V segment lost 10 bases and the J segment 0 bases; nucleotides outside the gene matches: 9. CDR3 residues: CATRGTTLSYNEQFF. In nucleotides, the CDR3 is TGTGCCACCCGCGGGACTACCCTCTCCTACAATGAGCAGTTCTTC.

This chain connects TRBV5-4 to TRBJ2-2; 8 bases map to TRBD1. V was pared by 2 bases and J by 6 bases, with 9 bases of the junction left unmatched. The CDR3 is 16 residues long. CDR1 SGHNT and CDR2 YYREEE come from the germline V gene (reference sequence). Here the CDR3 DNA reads TGTGCCAGCAGCTTATCGCCAGGGGGCTTGGCCGGGGAGCTGTTTTTT. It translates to CASSLSPGGLAGELFF.

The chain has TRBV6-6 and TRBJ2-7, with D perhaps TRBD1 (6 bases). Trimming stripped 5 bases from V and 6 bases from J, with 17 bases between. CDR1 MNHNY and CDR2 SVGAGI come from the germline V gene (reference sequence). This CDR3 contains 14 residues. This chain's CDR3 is CASSPTWVQGEQYF. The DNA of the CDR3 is TGTGCCAGCAGTCCGACTTGGGTACAGGGCGAGCAGTACTTC.

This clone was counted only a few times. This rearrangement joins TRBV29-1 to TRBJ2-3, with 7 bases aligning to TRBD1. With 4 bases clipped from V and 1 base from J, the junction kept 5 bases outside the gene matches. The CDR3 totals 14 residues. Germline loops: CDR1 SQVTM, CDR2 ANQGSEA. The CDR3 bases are TGCAGCGTTGCCGAGGGGGCTGGCACAGATACGCAGTATTTT. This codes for CSVAEGAGTDTQYF.